This T cell receptor beta chain was obtained from a study of vaccination and CD4 T cells after COVID-19. Study-wide background: Control wells got either CEFX epitopes, HIV-1 Nef peptides, or no peptide at all.

The germline gives CDR1 LNHDA, CDR2 SQIVND (reference sequence). Trimming took off 6 bases at V and 1 base at J, with 9 bases between the two ends. The CDR3 covers 13 residues. About this clonotype itself: The target antigen is unknown.

Oncomine TCR Beta short-read sequencing was applied to DNA from cultured CD4+ T cells. Researchers extracted genomic DNA from CD4+ T cells that had been cultured. TCRdb used MiXCR to reprocess the PCR reads, holding one entry per CDR3 protein. The repertoire holds fewer than 15,000 distinct CDR3 sequences, 30% seen once, with about 17% in the top ten. Indicated treatment: approximately 11-day PBMC culture with coronavirus spike peptide pools or control peptides (ViraFEST assay). T cells were expanded with peptide pools, and expanded clonotypes were identified by TCR sequencing. Positive PCR dates covered March to December 2020, before US Alpha, Beta and Delta variants.

The chain employs TRBV19 and TRBJ1-1; tentative D call: TRBD1 (6 bases). Material for sequencing was cultured CD4+ T cells from blood. The source of this sequence is a human donor with COVID-19. The CDR3 here is CASRTGRNTEAFF. As DNA, the CDR3 is TGTGCCAGTAGGACAGGAAGGAACACTGAAGCTTTCTTT. The full variable domain, its missing parts supplied by reference TRBV19 and TRBJ1-1, is DGGITQSPKYLFRKEGQNVTLSCEQNLNHDAMYWYRQDPGQGLRLIYYSQIVNDFQKGDIAEGYSVSREKKESFPLTVTSAQKNPTAFYLCASRTGRNTEAFFGQGTRLTVV.